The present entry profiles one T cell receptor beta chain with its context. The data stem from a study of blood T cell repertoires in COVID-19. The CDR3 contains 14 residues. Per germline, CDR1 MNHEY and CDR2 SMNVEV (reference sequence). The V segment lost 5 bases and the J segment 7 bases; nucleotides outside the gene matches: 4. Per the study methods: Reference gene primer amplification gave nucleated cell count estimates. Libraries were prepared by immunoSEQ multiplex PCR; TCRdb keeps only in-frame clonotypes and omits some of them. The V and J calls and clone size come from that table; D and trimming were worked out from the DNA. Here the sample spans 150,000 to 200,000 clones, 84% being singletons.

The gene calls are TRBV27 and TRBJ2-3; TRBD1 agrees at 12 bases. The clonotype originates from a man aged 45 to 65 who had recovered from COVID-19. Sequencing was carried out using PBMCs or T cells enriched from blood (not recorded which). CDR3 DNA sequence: TGTGCCAGCAGTCTGGGACAGGGGGCTTATACGCAGTATTTT. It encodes CASSLGQGAYTQYF.